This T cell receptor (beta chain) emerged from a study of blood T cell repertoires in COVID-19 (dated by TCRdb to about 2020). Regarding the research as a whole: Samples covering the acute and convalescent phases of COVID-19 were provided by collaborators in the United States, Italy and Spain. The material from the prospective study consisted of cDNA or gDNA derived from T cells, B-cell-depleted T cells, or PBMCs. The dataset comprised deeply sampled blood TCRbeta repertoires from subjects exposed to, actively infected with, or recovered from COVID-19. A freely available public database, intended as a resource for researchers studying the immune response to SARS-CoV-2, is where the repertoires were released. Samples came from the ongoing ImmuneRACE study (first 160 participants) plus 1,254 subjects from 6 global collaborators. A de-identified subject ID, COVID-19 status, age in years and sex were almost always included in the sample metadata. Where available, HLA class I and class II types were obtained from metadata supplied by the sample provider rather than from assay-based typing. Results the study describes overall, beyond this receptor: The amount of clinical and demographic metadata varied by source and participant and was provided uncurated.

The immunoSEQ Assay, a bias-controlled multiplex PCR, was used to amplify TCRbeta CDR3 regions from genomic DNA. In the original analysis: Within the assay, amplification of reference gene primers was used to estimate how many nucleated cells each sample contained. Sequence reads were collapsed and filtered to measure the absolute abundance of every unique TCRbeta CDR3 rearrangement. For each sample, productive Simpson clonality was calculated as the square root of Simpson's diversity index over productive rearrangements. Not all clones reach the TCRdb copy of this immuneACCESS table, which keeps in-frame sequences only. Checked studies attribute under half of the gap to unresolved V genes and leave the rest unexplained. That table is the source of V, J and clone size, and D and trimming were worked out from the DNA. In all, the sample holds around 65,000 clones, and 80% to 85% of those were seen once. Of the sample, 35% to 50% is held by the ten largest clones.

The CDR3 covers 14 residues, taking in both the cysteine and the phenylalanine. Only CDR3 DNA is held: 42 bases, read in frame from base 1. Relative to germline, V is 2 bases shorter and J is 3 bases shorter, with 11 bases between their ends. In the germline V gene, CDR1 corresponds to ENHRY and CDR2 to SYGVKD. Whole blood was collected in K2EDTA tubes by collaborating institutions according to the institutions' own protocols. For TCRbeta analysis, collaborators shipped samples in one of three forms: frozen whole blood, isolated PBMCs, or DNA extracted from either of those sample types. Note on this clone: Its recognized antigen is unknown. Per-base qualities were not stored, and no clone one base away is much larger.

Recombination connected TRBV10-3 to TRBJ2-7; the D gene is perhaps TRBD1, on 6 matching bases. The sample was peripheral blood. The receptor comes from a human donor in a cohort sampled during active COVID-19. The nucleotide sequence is TGTGCCATCAGTGAGGTCGACAGGTTCTACGAGCAGTACTTC. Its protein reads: CAISEVDRFYEQYF.